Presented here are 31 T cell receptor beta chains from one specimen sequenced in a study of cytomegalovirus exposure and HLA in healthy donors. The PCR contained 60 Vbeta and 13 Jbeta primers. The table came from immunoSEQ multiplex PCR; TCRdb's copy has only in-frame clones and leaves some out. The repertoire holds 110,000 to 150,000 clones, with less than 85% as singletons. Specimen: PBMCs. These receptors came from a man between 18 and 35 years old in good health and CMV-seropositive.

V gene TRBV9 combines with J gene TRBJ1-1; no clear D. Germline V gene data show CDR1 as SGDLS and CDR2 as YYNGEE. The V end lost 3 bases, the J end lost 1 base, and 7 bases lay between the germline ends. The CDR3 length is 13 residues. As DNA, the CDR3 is TGTGCCAGCAGCGCATCAGGGAACACTGAAGCTTTCTTT. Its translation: CASSASGNTEAFF.

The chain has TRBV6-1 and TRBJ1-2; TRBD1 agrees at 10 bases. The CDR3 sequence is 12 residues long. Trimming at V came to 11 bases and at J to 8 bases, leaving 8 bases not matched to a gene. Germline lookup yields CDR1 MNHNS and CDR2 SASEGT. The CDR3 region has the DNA TGTGCCGCCGTGACAGGGGGCCGGGGCTACACCTTC. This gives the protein CAAVTGGRGYTF.

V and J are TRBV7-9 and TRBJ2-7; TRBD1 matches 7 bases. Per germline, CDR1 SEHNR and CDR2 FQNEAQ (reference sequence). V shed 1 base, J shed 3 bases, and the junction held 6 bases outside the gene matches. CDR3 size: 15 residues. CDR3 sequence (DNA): TGTGCCAGCAGCTTAGGCACAGGGGTTTACTACGAGCAGTACTTC. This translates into CASSLGTGVYYEQYF. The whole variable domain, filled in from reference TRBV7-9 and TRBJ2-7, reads DTGVSQNPRHKITKRGQNVTFRCDPISEHNRLYWYRQTLGQGPEFLTYFQNEAQLEKSRLLSDRFSAERPKGSFSTLEIQRTEQGDSAMYLCASSLGTGVYYEQYFGPGTRLTVT.

CDR3 bases: TGTGCCATCAGTGTAACCGACAGGGGGAGGACTGAAGCTTTCTTT. It yields the protein CAISVTDRGRTEAFF. The V gene is TRBV10-3, the J gene TRBJ1-1, with 9 bases that match TRBD1. From germline, CDR1 is ENHRY and CDR2 SYGVKD. The length of the CDR3 is 15 residues. V lost 4 bases and J lost 5; bases outside the gene matches: 8.

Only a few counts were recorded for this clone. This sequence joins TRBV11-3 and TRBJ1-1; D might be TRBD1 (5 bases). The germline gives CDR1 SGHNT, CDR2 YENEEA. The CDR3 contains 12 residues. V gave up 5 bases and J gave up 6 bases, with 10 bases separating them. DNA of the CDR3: TGTGCCAGCAGCGCCGGGGGGTCTGAAGCTTTCTTT. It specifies CASSAGGSEAFF.

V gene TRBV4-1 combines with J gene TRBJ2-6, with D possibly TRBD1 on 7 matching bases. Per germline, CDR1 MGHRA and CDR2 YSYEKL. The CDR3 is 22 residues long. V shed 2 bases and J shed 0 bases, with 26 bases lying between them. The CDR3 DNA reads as TGCGCCAGCAGCCAATCCCGGTTCGGGACGACAGGGACTTCCTCTGGGGCCAACGTCCTGACTTTC. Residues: CASSQSRFGTTGTSSGANVLTF.

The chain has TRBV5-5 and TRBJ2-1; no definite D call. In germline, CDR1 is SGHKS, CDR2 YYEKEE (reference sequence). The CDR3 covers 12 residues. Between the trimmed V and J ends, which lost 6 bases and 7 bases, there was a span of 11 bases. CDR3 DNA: TGTGCCAGCATCCGGTCCAGGAATGAGCAGTTCTTC. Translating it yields CASIRSRNEQFF.

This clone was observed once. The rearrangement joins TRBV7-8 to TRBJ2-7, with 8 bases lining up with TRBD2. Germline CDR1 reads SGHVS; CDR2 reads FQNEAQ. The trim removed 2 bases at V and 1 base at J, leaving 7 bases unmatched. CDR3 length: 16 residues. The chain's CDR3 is CASSLRSGRESYEQYF. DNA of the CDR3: TGTGCCAGCAGCTTAAGGTCCGGGAGGGAATCCTACGAGCAGTACTTC.

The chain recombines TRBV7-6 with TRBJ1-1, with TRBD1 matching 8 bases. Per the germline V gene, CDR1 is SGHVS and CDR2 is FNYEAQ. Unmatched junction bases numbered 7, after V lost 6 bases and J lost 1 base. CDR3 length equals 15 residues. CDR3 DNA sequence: TGTGCCAGCAGTTCGGACAGGGTCGAGAACACTGAAGCTTTCTTT. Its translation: CASSSDRVENTEAFF. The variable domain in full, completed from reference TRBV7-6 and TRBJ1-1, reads GAGVSQSPRYKVTKRGQDVALRCDPISGHVSLYWYRQALGQGPEFLTYFNYEAQQDKSGLPNDRFSAERPEGSISTLTIQRTEQRDSAMYRCASSSDRVENTEAFFGQGTRLTVV.

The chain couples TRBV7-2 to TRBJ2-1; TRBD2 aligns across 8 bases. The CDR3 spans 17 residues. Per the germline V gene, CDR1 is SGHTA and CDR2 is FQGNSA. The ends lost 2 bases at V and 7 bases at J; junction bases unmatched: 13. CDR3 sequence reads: CASSLKLGLALGNEQFF. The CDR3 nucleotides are TGTGCCAGCAGCTTAAAACTTGGACTAGCTCTTGGGAATGAGCAGTTCTTC.

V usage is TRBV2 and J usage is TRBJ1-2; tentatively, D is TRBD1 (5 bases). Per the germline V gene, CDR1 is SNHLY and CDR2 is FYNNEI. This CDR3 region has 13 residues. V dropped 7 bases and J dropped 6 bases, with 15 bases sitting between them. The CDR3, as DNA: TGTGCCAGCAAGAGGGGAGGAGGGGATGGCTACACCTTC. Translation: CASKRGGGDGYTF.

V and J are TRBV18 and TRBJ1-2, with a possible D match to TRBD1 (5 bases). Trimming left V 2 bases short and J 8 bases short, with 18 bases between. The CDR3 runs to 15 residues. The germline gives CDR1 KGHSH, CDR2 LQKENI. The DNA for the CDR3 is TGTGCCAGCTCACCAGGGGCCGATTCCGTTAGGGGCTACACCTTC. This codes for CASSPGADSVRGYTF.

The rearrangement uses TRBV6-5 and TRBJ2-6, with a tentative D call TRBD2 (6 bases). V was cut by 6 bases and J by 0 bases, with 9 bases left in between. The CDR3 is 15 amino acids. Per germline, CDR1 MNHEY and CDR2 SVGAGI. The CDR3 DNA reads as TGTGCCAGCAGGGGAGGACGCTCTGGGGCCAACGTCCTGACTTTC. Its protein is CASRGGRSGANVLTF.

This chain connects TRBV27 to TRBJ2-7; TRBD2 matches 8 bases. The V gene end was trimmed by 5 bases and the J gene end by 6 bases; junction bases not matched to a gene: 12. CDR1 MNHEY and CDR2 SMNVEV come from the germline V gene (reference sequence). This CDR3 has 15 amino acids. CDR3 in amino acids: CASSPPPGGAGEQYF. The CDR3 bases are TGTGCCAGCAGTCCACCACCCGGGGGGGCGGGCGAGCAGTACTTC.

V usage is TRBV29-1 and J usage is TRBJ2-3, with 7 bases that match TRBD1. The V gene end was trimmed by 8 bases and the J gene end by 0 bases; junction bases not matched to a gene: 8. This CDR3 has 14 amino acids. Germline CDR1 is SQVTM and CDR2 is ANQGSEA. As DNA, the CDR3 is TGCAGCTTCCTGGGGACAGCTAGCACAGATACGCAGTATTTT. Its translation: CSFLGTASTDTQYF.

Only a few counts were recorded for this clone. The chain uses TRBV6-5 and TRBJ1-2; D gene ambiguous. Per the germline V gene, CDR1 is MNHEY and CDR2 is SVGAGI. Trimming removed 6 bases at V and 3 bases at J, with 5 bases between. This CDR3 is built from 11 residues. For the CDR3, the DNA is TGTGCCAGCAGCGCAGACTATGGCTACACCTTC. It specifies CASSADYGYTF.

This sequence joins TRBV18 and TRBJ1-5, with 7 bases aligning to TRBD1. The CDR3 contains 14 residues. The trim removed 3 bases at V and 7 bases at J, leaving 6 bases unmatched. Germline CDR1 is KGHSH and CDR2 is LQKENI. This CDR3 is CASSPGTVGQPQHF. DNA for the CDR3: TGTGCCAGCTCACCTGGGACAGTTGGCCAGCCCCAGCATTTT.

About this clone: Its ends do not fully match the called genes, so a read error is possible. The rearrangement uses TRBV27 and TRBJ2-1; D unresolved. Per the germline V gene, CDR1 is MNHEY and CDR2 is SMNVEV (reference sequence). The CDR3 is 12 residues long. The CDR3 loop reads CASHRPGSPQIF. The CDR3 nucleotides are TGTGCCAGCCACCGCCCCGGGTCCCCTCAGATCTTC.

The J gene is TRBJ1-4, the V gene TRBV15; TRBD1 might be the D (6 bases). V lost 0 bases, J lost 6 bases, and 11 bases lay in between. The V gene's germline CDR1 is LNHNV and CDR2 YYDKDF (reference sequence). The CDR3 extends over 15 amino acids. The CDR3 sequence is CATSRDYRDYEKLFF. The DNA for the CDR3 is TGTGCCACCAGCAGAGATTACAGGGATTATGAAAAACTGTTTTTT. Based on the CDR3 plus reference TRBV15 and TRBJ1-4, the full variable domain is DAMVIQNPRYQVTQFGKPVTLSCSQTLNHNVMYWYQQKSSQAPKLLFHYYDKDFNNEADTPDNFQSRRPNTSFCFLDIRSPGLGDTAMYLCATSRDYRDYEKLFFGSGTQLSVL.

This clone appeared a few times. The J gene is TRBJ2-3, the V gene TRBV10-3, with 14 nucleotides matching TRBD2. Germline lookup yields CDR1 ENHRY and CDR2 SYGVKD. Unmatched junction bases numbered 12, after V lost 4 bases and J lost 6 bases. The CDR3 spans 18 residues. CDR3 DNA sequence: TGTGCCATCAGTGGGTTGGGACTAGCGGGGGCGCCCCCGGATACGCAGTATTTT. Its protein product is CAISGLGLAGAPPDTQYF.

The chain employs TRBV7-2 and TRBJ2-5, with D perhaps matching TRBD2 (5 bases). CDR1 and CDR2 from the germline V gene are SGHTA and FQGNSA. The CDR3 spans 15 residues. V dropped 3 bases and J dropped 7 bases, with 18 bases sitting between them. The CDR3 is CASSLTGILDGTQYF. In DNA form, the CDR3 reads TGTGCCAGCAGCTTGACGGGGATATTGGATGGGACCCAGTACTTC.

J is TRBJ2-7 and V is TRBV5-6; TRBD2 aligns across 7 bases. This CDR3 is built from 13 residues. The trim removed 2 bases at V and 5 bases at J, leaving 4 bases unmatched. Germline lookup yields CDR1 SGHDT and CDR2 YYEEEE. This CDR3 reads CASSFGGSHEQYF. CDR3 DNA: TGTGCCAGCAGCTTCGGGGGGTCCCACGAGCAGTACTTC.

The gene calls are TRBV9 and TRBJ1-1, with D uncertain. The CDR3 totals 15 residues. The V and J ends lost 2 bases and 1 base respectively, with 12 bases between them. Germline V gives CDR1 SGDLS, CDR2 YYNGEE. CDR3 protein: CASSVSGFGNTEAFF. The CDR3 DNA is TGTGCCAGCAGCGTTTCCGGGTTTGGGAACACTGAAGCTTTCTTT.

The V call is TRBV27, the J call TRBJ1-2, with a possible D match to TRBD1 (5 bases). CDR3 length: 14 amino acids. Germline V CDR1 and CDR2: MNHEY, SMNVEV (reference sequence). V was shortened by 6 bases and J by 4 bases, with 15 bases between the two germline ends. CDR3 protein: CASRGWGESYGYTF. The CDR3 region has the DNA TGTGCCAGCAGGGGGTGGGGGGAAAGCTATGGCTACACCTTC.

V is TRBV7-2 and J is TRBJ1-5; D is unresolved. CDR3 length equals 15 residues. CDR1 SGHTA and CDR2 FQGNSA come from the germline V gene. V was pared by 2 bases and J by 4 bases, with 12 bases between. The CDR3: CASSLNNDGNQPQHF. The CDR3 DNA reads TGTGCCAGCAGCTTAAATAACGACGGGAATCAGCCCCAGCATTTT. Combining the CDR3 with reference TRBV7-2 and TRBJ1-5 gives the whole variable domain GAGVSQSPSNKVTEKGKDVELRCDPISGHTALYWYRQSLGQGLEFLIYFQGNSAPDKSGLPSDRFSAERTGGSVSTLTIQRTQQEDSAVYLCASSLNNDGNQPQHFGDGTRLSIL.

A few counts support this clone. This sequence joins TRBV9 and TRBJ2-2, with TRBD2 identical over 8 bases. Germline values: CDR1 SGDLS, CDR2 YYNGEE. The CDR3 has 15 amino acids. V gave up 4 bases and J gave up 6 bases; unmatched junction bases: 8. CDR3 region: CASSPRGGLAGELFF. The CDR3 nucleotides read TGTGCCAGCAGCCCCCGCGGGGGGTTGGCCGGGGAGCTGTTTTTT.

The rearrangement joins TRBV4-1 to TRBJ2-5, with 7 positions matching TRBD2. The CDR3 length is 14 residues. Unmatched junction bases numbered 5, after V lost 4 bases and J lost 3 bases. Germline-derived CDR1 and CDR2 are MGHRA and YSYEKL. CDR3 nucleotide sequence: TGCGCCAGCAGCCGCGGGGGACCCGAAGAGACCCAGTACTTC. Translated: CASSRGGPEETQYF.

This chain's CDR3 is CASSQQGLAGGNEQFF. Written as DNA, the CDR3 is TGCGCCAGCAGCCAACAGGGACTAGCGGGAGGGAATGAGCAGTTCTTC. The chain carries TRBV4-3 and TRBJ2-1; the match to TRBD2 covers 16 bases. J gave up 7 bases and V 2 bases, and 2 bases lay outside the gene matches. Germline V gene data show CDR1 as LGHNA and CDR2 as YSLEER. This CDR3 has 16 amino acids.

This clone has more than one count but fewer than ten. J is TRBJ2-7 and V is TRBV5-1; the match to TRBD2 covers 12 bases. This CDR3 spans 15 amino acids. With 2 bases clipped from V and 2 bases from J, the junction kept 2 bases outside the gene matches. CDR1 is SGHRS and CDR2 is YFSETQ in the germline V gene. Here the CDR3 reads CASSLGLAGTYEQYF. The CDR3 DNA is TGCGCCAGCAGCTTAGGACTAGCGGGAACCTACGAGCAGTACTTC.

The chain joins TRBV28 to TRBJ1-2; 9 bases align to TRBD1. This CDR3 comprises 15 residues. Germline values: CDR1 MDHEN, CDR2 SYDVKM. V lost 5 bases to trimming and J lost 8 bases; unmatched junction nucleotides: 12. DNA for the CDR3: TGTGCCAGCAGTCCCGGGGACAGGGAAGGCTCCGGCTACACCTTC. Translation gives CASSPGDREGSGYTF.

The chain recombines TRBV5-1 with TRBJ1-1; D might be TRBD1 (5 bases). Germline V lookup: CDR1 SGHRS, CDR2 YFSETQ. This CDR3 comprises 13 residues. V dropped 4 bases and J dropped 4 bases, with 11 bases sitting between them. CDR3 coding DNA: TGCGCCAGCAGCCCCCGGCAGGGCACTGAAGCTTTCTTT. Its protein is CASSPRQGTEAFF.